The entry below describes one TCR beta chain. The antigen is undetermined. This sample is part of a study of T-cell reconstitution after alpha-beta-depleted transplantation in children. General study findings and limits: Diversity of TCRbeta at day 60 was high in some patients, arising from surviving recipient T cells and thymic progenitors. Where alpha-beta T cells came from about two months after transplant was reportedly several hundred expanded graft clones. At the one-year point after transplant, T-cell counts and TCRbeta diversity were found to come mostly from T cells that had been newly produced.

Unique molecular identifiers were used to barcode this TCRbeta library. One entry per CDR3 protein results from TCRdb running MiXCR on the PCR reads. The sample yields over 150,000 distinct CDR3 sequences, 5% to 7.5% seen once. The sequencing used PBMCs, collected before TCRalphabeta/CD19-depleted stem cell transplant. The receptor's source is a girl under two years old with combined immunodeficiency, due to receive a stem cell transplant.

CDR3 protein: CSASPFWGSGDTQYF. The CDR3, as DNA: TGCAGTGCTAGTCCTTTCTGGGGGAGTGGAGATACGCAGTATTTT. The chain combines TRBV20-1 with TRBJ2-3; D possibly matches TRBD1 or TRBD2 (5 bases each). With 3 bases removed from V and 5 bases from J, the gap between germline ends came to 18 bases. Germline CDR1 DFQATT, CDR2 SNEGSKA (reference sequence). The CDR3 consists of 15 residues.